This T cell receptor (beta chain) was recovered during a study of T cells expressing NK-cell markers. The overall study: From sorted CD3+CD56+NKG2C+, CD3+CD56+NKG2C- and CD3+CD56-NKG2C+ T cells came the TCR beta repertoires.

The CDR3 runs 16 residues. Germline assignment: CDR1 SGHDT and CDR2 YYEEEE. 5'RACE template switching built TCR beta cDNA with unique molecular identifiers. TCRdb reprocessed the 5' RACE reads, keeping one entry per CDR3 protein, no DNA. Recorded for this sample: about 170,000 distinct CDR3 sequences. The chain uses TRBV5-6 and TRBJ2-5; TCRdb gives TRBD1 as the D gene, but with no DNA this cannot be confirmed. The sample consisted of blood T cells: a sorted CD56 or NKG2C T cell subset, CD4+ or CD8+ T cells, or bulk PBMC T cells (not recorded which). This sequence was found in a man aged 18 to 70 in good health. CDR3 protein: CASDVRGALSQETQYF.